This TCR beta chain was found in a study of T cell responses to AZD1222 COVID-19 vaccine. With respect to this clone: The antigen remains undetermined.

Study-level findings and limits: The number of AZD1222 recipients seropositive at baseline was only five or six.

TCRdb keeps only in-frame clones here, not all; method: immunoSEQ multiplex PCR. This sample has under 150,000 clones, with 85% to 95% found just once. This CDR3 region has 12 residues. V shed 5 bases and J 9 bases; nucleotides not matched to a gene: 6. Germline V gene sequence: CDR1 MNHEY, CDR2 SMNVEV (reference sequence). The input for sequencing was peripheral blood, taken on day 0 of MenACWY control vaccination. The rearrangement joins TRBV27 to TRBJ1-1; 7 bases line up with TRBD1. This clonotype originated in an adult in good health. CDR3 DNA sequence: TGTGCCAGCAGTCCCCCGGGACAGCAAGCTTTCTTT. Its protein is CASSPPGQQAFF.